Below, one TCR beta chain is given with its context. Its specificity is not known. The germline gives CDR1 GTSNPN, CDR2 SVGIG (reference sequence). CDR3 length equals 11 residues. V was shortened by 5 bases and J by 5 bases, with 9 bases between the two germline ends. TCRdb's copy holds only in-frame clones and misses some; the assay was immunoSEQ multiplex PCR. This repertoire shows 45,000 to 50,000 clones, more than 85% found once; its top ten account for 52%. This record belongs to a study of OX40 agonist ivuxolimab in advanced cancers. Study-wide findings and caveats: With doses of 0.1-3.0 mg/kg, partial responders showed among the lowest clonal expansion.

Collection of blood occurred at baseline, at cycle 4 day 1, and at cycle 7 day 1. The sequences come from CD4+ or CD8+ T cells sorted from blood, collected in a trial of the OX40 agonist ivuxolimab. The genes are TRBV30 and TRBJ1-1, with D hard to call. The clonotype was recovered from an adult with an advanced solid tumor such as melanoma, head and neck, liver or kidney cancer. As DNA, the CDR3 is TGTGCCTGGGTCTGGGTGACTGAAGCTTTCTTT. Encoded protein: CAWVWVTEAFF.